Below are 22 T cell receptor beta chains sequenced from a single sample in a study of regulatory T cells in long-lasting Graves disease (dated by TCRdb to about 2021). Libraries were built with multiplex PCR. Reads for this sample came from an Illumina HiSeq 4000. To build TCR beta libraries, CDR3 regions were amplified by Arm-PCR using iRepertoire HTBI primers. TCRdb took the public reads, trimmed them with fastp at Q25, ran MiXCR for clone calling and kept in-frame beta chains. CDR3 protein sequences are deduplicated, and each keeps its most common genes and DNA. This sample is represented by 200,000 to 250,000 distinct CDR3 sequences; 15% to 20% of them were singletons. 12% of the sample rests with the top ten. According to the study, the label for this sample's time point signals: newly diagnosed GD, antithyroid drugs for less than 3 months. RNA was extracted from PBMCs in TRIzol for both TCR sequencing and RNA sequencing.

The same specimen was also included in a second study, on T cells in Graves' hyperthyroidism and ophthalmopathy.

The sequencing here drew on peripheral blood mononuclear cells (PBMCs), taken at new diagnosis, from a patient treated with antithyroid drugs. The source is a woman aged 30 to 39 with Graves disease. Donor details come from another sample of the same person, matched by shared clones.

CDR3 amino acids: CASSYQAGHPYSNQPQHF. The DNA of the CDR3 is TGTGCCAGCAGTTACCAGGCAGGCCATCCCTATAGCAATCAGCCCCAGCATTTT. The chain carries TRBV6-4 and TRBJ1-5, with D uncertain. Germline V lookup: CDR1 MRHNA, CDR2 SNTAGT. V lost 5 bases and J 0 bases, leaving 20 bases between the germline ends. This CDR3 spans 18 amino acids.

The chain uses TRBV28 and TRBJ1-2, with unresolved D. The CDR3 has 15 residues. Germline CDR1 and CDR2: MDHEN and SYDVKM. Trimming took 2 bases from V and 1 from J, leaving 11 bases between them. In nucleotides, the CDR3 is TGTGCCAGCAGTTTAGGGCAGCTCCTTAACTATGGCTACACCTTC. Its translation is CASSLGQLLNYGYTF.

This clonotype was counted between two and nine times. The chain combines TRBV11-2 with TRBJ2-1, with 14 bases matching TRBD2. The V and J ends lost 4 bases and 7 bases, in that order; junction bases with no gene match: 9. This CDR3 is built from 17 residues. The germline gives CDR1 SGHAT, CDR2 FQNNGV. CDR3 sequence (DNA): TGTGCCAGCAGCTCCAAAAGACTAGCGGGAGGGGGGAATGAGCAGTTCTTC. Its translation: CASSSKRLAGGGNEQFF. Based on the CDR3 plus reference TRBV11-2 and TRBJ2-1, the full variable domain is EAGVAQSPRYKIIEKRQSVAFWCNPISGHATLYWYQQILGQGPKLLIQFQNNGVVDDSQLPKDRFSAERLKGVDSTLKIQPAKLEDSAVYLCASSSKRLAGGGNEQFFGPGTRLTVL.

This clonotype was seen at least ten times. The gene calls are TRBV27 and TRBJ2-3, with D hard to call. Germline CDR1 MNHEY, CDR2 SMNVEV (reference sequence). The CDR3 has 14 residues. V was clipped by 3 bases and J by 4 bases, with 11 bases between them. CDR3 nucleotide sequence: TGTGCCAGCAGTTTCGCCCCATGGGCAGATACGCAGTATTTT. Protein: CASSFAPWADTQYF.

This clonotype was seen just once. This chain connects TRBV6-9 to TRBJ1-4, with 7 bases identical to TRBD1. The germline gives CDR1 MNHGY, CDR2 SVAAGI. The J segment lost 4 bases and the V segment lost 2 bases, leaving 4 bases of the junction unmatched. The CDR3 is 15 residues long. The CDR3 DNA reads TGTGCCAGCAGTTATATGACAGGGCTTAATGAAAAACTGTTTTTT. Translation gives CASSYMTGLNEKLFF.

This clonotype was observed at least ten times. The chain couples TRBV7-8 to TRBJ2-4; 9 bases align to TRBD2. Germline values: CDR1 SGHVS, CDR2 FQNEAQ. This CDR3 is 21 amino acids long. V was pared by 6 bases and J by 1 base, with 22 bases of the junction left unmatched. The CDR3 coding sequence is TGTGCCAGCAGTTACTACATTTTGCGGGAGGGCCGACCTAGGGCCAAAAACATTCAGTACTTC. Amino acid sequence: CASSYYILREGRPRAKNIQYF. The full variable domain, in which reference TRBV7-8 and TRBJ2-4 provide the parts outside the CDR3, is GAGVSQSPRYKVAKRGQDVALRCDPISGHVSLFWYQQALGQGPEFLTYFQNEAQLDKSGLPSDRFFAERPEGSVSTLKIQRTQQEDSAVYLCASSYYILREGRPRAKNIQYFGAGTRLSVL.

There are many counts of this clonotype. The rearrangement uses TRBV2 and TRBJ2-4, with TRBD2 matching 7 bases. The CDR3 has 15 amino acids. With V trimmed by 8 bases and J by 1 base, 8 bases remained unmatched. CDR1 SNHLY and CDR2 FYNNEI come from the germline V gene. The CDR3 nucleotides read TGTGCCAGCTCCGCGGGAGTGAGGGCCAAAAACATTCAGTACTTC. This sequence encodes CASSAGVRAKNIQYF.

This clonotype was seen repeatedly, ten times or more. This chain links TRBV11-2 with TRBJ2-5; 8 bases match TRBD2. This CDR3 has 15 residues. The V segment lost 7 bases and the J segment 4 bases; nucleotides outside the gene matches: 11. Looked up from germline, CDR1 is SGHAT and CDR2 is FQNNGV. The CDR3 nucleotides read TGTGCCAGCAACCAAATGCGGGGGGCAGGAGAGACCCAGTACTTC. It is translated as CASNQMRGAGETQYF.

Many counts were recorded for this clonotype. The rearrangement links TRBV2 to TRBJ2-1; D is perhaps TRBD1 or TRBD2 (5 bases each). CDR1 and CDR2 from the germline V gene are SNHLY and FYNNEI. V dropped 4 bases and J dropped 9 bases, with 16 bases sitting between them. The CDR3 consists of 14 residues. This chain's CDR3 is CASSALQGGSEQFF. CDR3 sequence (DNA): TGTGCCAGCAGTGCGCTCCAGGGTGGGAGTGAGCAGTTCTTC.

This clonotype was counted at least ten times. The J gene is TRBJ2-2, the V gene TRBV27; a weak D match, TRBD1 (5 bases). CDR1 and CDR2 from the germline V gene are MNHEY and SMNVEV (reference sequence). The CDR3 loop spans 15 amino acids. With 6 bases removed from V and 2 bases from J, the gap between germline ends came to 13 bases. CDR3 sequence reads: CASSRIDSNTGELFF. CDR3 DNA sequence: TGTGCCAGCAGCCGAATAGACAGCAACACCGGGGAGCTGTTTTTT.

This clonotype was found many times. This rearrangement joins TRBV10-2 to TRBJ2-1; D perhaps matches TRBD2 (6 bases). Germline loops: CDR1 WSHSY, CDR2 SAAADI. The CDR3 consists of 12 residues. Trimming stripped 2 bases from V and 7 bases from J, with 6 bases between. The CDR3 bases are TGCGCCAGCAGTGAGCGGGGGAATGAGCAGTTCTTC. Translation gives CASSERGNEQFF.

This clonotype was counted many times. The chain combines TRBV30 with TRBJ2-3; TRBD2 aligns across 10 bases. The CDR3 sequence is 15 residues long. V gave up 5 bases and J gave up 1 base; unmatched junction bases: 6. The V gene's germline CDR1 is GTSNPN and CDR2 SVGIG (reference sequence). CDR3 bases: TGTGCCTGGTCCCCCGGGACTAGCGGCACAGATACGCAGTATTTT. It translates to CAWSPGTSGTDTQYF.

The chain joins TRBV19 to TRBJ2-3; D unclear. This CDR3 is 14 amino acids long. Between the trimmed V and J ends, which lost 3 bases and 0 bases, there was a span of 7 bases. CDR1 and CDR2 from the germline V gene are LNHDA and SQIVND (reference sequence). In nucleotides, the CDR3 is TGTGCCAGTAGTATTGGGGTCAGCACAGATACGCAGTATTTT. This encodes CASSIGVSTDTQYF.

V and J are TRBV12-3 or TRBV12-4 and TRBJ2-7; D not resolved. The CDR3 runs to 13 residues. V lost 3 bases and J 0 bases, leaving 6 bases between the germline ends. The CDR3 sequence is CASSFTFSYEQYF. CDR3 nucleotides: TGTGCCAGCAGTTTTACATTCTCCTACGAGCAGTACTTC.

This clonotype was seen only a few times. Its ends do not fully match the called genes, so a read error is possible. The V gene is TRBV6-9, the J gene TRBJ2-7, with 8 nucleotides matching TRBD2. The end of the DNA fits TRBJ2-5 better, so the J call may be wrong. The CDR3 sequence is 18 residues long. Germline values: CDR1 MNHGY, CDR2 SVAAGI. The DNA of the CDR3 is TGTGCCAGCGGTTACTCAGCCCTCGGGGGGGGTGGCCAAGAGACCCAGTACTTC. This codes for CASGYSALGGGGQETQYF.

This clonotype showed up many times. A much more abundant neighbour one base away suggests this may be a read error. The chain joins TRBV12-3 or TRBV12-4 to TRBJ2-2; possible D gene TRBD1, 5 bases. Trimming left V 3 bases short and J 7 bases short, with 12 bases between. The CDR3 is made up of 14 amino acids. The CDR3 here is CASSLGPRIGELFF. In nucleotides, the CDR3 is TGTGCCAGCAGTTTGGGGCCGCGAATCGGGGAGCTGTTTTTT.

This clonotype has ten or more counts. V is TRBV29-1 and J is TRBJ2-3, with TRBD2 matching over 16 bases. V dropped 4 bases and J dropped 1; count of bases not matched to a gene: 8. This CDR3 has 18 amino acids. Germline loops: CDR1 SQVTM, CDR2 ANQGSEA. CDR3 protein: CSVAAGTSGRGRTDTQYF. The CDR3, as DNA: TGCAGCGTTGCCGCCGGGACTAGCGGGAGGGGCCGCACAGATACGCAGTATTTT.

This rearrangement joins TRBV9 to TRBJ1-5; 8 nucleotides match TRBD1. Trimming took 5 bases from V and 6 from J; bases not matched to a gene: 4. The germline gives CDR1 SGDLS, CDR2 YYNGEE. This CDR3 has 13 amino acids. The CDR3 nucleotides read TGTGCCAGCAGTGGACAGGGCGCTCAGCCCCAGCATTTT. The encoded protein is CASSGQGAQPQHF.

This chain connects TRBV28 to TRBJ2-7; TRBD2 matches at 7 bases. J gave up 7 bases and V 4 bases, and 7 bases lay outside the gene matches. CDR3 length: 13 amino acids. Germline V CDR1 and CDR2: MDHEN, SYDVKM. CDR3 sequence: CASSWQGAGEQYF. The DNA for the CDR3 is TGTGCCAGCAGTTGGCAGGGAGCGGGGGAGCAGTACTTC.

V is TRBV27 and J is TRBJ2-1, with 8 bases lining up with TRBD2. The V gene end was trimmed by 4 bases and the J gene end by 3 bases; junction bases not matched to a gene: 8. CDR1 and CDR2 (germline): MNHEY, SMNVEV (reference sequence). The CDR3 spans 16 residues. CDR3 nucleotides: TGTGCCAGCAGTTACGGCGGCGGGGGGCTCTACAATGAGCAGTTCTTC. Its translation is CASSYGGGGLYNEQFF.

This clonotype has ten or more counts. The V gene is TRBV30, the J gene TRBJ2-1; TRBD2 might be the D (5 bases). Per germline, CDR1 GTSNPN and CDR2 SVGIG (reference sequence). CDR3 length: 10 amino acids. V shed 5 bases and J shed 15 bases, with 14 bases lying between them. Here the CDR3 DNA reads TGTGCCTGGGGTCGGGGATACCGGTTCTTC. This gives the protein CAWGRGYRFF.

The table lists this clonotype with many counts. The chain has TRBV28 and TRBJ1-5; tentatively, D is TRBD1 (5 bases). The CDR3 consists of 15 residues. V lost 7 bases, J lost 3 bases, and 16 bases lay in between. The germline V gene encodes CDR1 MDHEN and CDR2 SYDVKM. Here the CDR3 reads CASNPIDSFNQPQHF. Written as DNA, the CDR3 is TGTGCCAGCAACCCAATCGACAGCTTCAATCAGCCCCAGCATTTT.